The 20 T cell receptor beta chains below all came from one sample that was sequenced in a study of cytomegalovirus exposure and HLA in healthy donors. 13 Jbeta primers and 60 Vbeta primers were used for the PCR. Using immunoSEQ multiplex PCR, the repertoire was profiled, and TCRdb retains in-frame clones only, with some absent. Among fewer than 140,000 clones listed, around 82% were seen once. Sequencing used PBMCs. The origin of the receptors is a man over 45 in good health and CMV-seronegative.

CDR3 DNA sequence: TGTGCCAGCAGTCCCCAAGGTGTACAGGCTCCTTATGGCTACACCTTC. This encodes CASSPQGVQAPYGYTF. This chain connects TRBV27 to TRBJ1-2, with D maybe TRBD1 (5 bases). CDR3 size: 16 residues. In germline, CDR1 is MNHEY, CDR2 SMNVEV (reference sequence). The V end was cut by 5 bases, the J end by 5 bases, with 21 bases between.

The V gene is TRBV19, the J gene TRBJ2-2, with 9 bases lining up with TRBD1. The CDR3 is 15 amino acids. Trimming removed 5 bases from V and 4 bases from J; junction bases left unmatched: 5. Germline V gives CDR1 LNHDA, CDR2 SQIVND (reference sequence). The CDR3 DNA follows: TGTGCCAGTAGTGCGGGGACAGGGCTCACCGGGGAGCTGTTTTTT. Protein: CASSAGTGLTGELFF.

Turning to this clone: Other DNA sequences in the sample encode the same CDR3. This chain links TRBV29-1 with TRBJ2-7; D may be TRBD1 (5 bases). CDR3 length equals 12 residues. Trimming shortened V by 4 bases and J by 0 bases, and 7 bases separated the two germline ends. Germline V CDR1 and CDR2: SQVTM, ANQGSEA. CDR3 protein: CSVGGRSYEQYF. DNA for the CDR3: TGCAGCGTTGGGGGCCGCTCCTACGAGCAGTACTTC.

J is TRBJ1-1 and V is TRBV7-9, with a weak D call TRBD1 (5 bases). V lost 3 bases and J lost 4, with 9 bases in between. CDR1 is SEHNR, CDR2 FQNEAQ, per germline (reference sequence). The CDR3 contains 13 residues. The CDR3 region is CASSLQGGTEAFF. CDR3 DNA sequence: TGTGCCAGCAGCTTGCAGGGCGGCACTGAAGCTTTCTTT.

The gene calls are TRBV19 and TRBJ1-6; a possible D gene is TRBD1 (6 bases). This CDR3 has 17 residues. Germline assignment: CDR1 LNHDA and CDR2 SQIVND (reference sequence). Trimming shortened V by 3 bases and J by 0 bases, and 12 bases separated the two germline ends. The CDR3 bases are TGTGCCAGTAGTATTCGGACAGACCGCTCCTATAATTCACCCCTCCACTTT. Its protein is CASSIRTDRSYNSPLHF.

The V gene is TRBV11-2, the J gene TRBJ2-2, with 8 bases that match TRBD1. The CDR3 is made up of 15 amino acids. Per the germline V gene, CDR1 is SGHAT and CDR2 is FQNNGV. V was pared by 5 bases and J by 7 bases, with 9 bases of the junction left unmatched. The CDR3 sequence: CASSGSQGVGGELFF. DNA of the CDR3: TGTGCCAGCAGCGGATCACAGGGGGTTGGCGGGGAGCTGTTTTTT.

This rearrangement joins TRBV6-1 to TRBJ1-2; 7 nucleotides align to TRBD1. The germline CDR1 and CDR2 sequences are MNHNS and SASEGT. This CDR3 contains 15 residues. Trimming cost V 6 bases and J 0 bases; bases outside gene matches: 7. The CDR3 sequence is CASRRGQEANYGYTF. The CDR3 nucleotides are TGTGCCAGCAGGAGAGGACAGGAGGCTAACTATGGCTACACCTTC.

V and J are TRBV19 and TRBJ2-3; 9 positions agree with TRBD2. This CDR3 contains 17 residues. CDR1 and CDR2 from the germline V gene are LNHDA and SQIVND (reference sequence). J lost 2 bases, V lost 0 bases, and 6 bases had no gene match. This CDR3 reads CASSIEVLAGITDTQYF. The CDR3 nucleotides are TGTGCCAGTAGTATAGAGGTCCTAGCGGGGATCACAGATACGCAGTATTTT.

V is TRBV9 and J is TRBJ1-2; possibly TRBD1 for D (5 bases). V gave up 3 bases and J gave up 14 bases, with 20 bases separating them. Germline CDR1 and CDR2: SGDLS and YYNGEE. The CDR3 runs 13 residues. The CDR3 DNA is TGTGCCAGCAGCGCCCAGGGAGGGGCAGTTTTTACCTTC. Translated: CASSAQGGAVFTF.

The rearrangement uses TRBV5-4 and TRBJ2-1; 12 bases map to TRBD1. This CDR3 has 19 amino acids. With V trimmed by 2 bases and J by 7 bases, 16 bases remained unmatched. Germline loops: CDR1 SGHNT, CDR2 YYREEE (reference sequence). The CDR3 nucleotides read TGTGCCAGCAGCTTCCCGGGACAGGGGGCAAGGGTCTCGGTTAATGAGCAGTTCTTC. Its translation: CASSFPGQGARVSVNEQFF.

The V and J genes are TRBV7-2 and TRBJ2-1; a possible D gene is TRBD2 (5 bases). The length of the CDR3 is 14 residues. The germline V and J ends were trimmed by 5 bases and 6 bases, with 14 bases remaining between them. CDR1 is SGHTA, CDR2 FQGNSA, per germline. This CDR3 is CASSPAARGNEQFF. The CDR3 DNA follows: TGTGCCAGCAGCCCCGCAGCACGGGGCAATGAGCAGTTCTTC.

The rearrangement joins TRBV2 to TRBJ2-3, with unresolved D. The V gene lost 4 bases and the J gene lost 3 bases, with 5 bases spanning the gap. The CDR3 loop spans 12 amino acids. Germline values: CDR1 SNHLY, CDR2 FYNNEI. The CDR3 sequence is CASSATTDTQYF. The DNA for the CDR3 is TGTGCCAGCAGTGCAACTACAGATACGCAGTATTTT.

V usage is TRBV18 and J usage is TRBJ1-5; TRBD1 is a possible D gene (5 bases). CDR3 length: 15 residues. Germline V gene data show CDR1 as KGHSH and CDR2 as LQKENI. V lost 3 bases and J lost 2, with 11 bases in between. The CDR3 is CASSPPGGGNQPQHF. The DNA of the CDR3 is TGTGCCAGCTCACCCCCAGGAGGGGGCAATCAGCCCCAGCATTTT.

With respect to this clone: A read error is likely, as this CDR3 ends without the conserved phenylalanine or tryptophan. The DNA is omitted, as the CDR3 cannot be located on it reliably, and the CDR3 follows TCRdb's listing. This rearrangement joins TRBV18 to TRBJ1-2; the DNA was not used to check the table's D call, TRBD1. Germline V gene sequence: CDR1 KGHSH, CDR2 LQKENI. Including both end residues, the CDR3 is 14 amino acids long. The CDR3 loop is CASSPPGTGTFFRM.

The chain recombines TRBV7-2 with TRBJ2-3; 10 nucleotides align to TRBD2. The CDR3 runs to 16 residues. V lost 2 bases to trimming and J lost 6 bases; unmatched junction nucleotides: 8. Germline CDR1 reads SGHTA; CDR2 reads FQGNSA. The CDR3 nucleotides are TGTGCCAGCAGCTTACAGGGGCCACTAGCGGGGGATACGCAGTATTTT. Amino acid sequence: CASSLQGPLAGDTQYF.

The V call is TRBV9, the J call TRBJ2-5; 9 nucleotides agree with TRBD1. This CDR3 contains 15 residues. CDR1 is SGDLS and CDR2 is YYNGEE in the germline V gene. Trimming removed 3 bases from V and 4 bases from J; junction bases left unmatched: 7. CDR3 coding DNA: TGTGCCAGCAGCGGGGGACAGGGACCGGGAGAGACCCAGTACTTC. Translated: CASSGGQGPGETQYF.

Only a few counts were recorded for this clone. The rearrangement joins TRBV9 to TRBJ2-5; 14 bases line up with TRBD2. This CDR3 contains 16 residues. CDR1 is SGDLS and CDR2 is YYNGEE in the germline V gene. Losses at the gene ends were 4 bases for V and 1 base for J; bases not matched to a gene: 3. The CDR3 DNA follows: TGTGCCAGCAGCTCAGGACTAGCGGGGGGCCAAGAGACCCAGTACTTC. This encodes CASSSGLAGGQETQYF.

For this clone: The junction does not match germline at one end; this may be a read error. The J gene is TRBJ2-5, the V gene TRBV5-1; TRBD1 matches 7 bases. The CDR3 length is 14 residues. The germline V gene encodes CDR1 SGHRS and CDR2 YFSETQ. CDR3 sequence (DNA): TGCGCCAGCAGCTTAGGACAGGCCCAAGGGACCCAGTACTTC. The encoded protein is CASSLGQAQGTQYF.

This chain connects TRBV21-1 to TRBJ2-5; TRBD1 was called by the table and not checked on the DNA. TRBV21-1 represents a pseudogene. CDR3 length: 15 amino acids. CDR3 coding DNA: TGTGCCAGCAGCCACCGGGACAGGGGTTTCGGGACCCAGTACTTC. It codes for CASSHRDRGFGTQYF.

The DNA of the CDR3 is TGCGCCAGCATCCTAGCGGGGGACAATGAGCAGTTCTTC. It codes for CASILAGDNEQFF. The rearrangement uses TRBV10-1 and TRBJ2-1; 10 nucleotides align to TRBD2. The V segment lost 7 bases and the J segment 5 bases; nucleotides outside the gene matches: 2. CDR1 and CDR2 from the germline V gene are WNHNN and SYGVQD (reference sequence). There are 13 residues in the CDR3.